This TCR beta chain was documented in a study of regulatory T cells in long-lasting Graves disease. For TCR beta, libraries came from iRepertoire HTBI primers and Arm-PCR of CDR3 regions. MiXCR was run by TCRdb on the multiplex PCR reads, yielding one entry per CDR3 protein. The sample carries hundreds of thousands of distinct CDR3 sequences, approximately 12% recorded once. Noted time point: newly diagnosed GD, antithyroid drugs for less than 3 months. PBMC RNA was the source of the TCR library. V lost 4 bases and J lost 1; bases outside the gene matches: 5. CDR3 length: 14 amino acids. Germline V gene lookup returns CDR1 DFQATT and CDR2 SNEGSKA (reference sequence). This clonotype was recorded many times. The sample also formed part of further work on T cells in Graves' hyperthyroidism and ophthalmopathy. As that study records: Model predictions of ophthalmopathy came a median roughly 6.7 months before onset.

This chain links TRBV20-1 with TRBJ1-1; 8 bases map to TRBD1. The clonotype originates from a man aged 25 to 45 with Graves disease. The source material was peripheral blood mononuclear cells (PBMCs), sampled at new diagnosis, from a patient treated with antithyroid drugs. The CDR3 protein is CSAKQGTGNTEAFF. CDR3 nucleotides: TGCAGTGCTAAACAGGGGACAGGGAACACTGAAGCTTTCTTT.